The present entry profiles one T cell receptor (beta chain) with its context. Its cognate antigen is unknown. This record belongs to a study of cytomegalovirus exposure and HLA in healthy donors. Looking at the study overall: The roughly 120 validation repertoires, a later analysis reported, used the same platform as the 600 to 850 repertoires from the first cohort. Study results and caveats: For cytomegalovirus status, the classifier reportedly gave diagnoses with high specificity and sensitivity.

The ends lost 0 bases at V and 8 bases at J; junction bases unmatched: 4. Germline V gives CDR1 MNHEY, CDR2 SVGAGI. CDR3 length: 14 residues. Here immunoSEQ multiplex PCR was the method, and the copy in TCRdb shows in-frame clones only, minus some. The data show 90,000 to 150,000 clones, around 89% seen once. The chain couples TRBV6-5 to TRBJ2-1, with 7 bases matching TRBD1. Sequencing was performed on PBMCs. The receptor was derived from a woman aged 18 to 35 in good health and CMV-seropositive. CDR3 protein: CASSYSLGGDEQFF. The CDR3 DNA is TGTGCCAGCAGTTACTCTCTAGGGGGCGATGAGCAGTTCTTC.